The clone carrying this TCR beta chain showed up many times. The antigen is unknown. The sample is drawn from a study of early T cells in non-severe SARS-CoV-2 infection. At the level of the study: Whole-blood bulk RNA, unsorted, was sequenced, and chains were unpaired. Overall study findings and caveats: Using VDJdb, the matching emphasized anti-spike CD8 responses while missing private and CD4 specificities.

Individual cDNA molecules received unique molecular identifiers during library preparation. Via MiXCR, TCRdb re-called the 5' RACE reads, giving one row per CDR3 protein. There are roughly 20,000 distinct CDR3 sequences in the sample; around 4% occur only once, and approximately 1.5% lies in the top ten. The CDR3 extends over 13 amino acids. V was shortened by 5 bases and J by 4 bases, with 9 bases between the two germline ends. Germline lookup yields CDR1 SEHNR and CDR2 FQNEAQ (reference sequence). Sequencing was performed on whole blood. The receptor comes from an adult who was a healthcare worker with PCR-confirmed SARS-CoV-2 infection or an uninfected control (not recorded which). The rearrangement links TRBV7-9 to TRBJ2-1; tentatively, D is TRBD2 (6 bases). The DNA of the CDR3 is TGTGCCAGCAGCCCGGGGGTTTACAATGAGCAGTTCTTC. Its translation is CASSPGVYNEQFF.